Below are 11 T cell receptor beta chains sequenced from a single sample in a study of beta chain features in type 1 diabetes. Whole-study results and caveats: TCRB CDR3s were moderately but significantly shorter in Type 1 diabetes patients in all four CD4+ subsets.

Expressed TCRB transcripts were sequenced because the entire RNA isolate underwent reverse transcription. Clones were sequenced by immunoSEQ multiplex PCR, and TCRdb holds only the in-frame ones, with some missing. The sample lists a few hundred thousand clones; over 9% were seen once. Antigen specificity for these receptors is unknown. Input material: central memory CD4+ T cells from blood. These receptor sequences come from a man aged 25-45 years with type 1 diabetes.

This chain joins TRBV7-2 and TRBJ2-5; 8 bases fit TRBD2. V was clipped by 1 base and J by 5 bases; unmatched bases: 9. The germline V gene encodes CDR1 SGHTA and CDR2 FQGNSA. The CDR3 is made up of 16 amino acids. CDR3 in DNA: TGTGCCAGCAGCTTAGGAAGCGGGAGATCCGGCGAGACCCAGTACTTC. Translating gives CASSLGSGRSGETQYF. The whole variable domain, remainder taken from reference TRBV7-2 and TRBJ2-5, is GAGVSQSPSNKVTEKGKDVELRCDPISGHTALYWYRQSLGQGLEFLIYFQGNSAPDKSGLPSDRFSAERTGGSVSTLTIQRTQQEDSAVYLCASSLGSGRSGETQYFGPGTRLLVL.

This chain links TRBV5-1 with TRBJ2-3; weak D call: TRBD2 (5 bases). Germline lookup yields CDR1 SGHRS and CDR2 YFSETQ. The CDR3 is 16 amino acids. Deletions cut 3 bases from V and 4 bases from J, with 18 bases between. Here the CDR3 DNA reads TGCGCCAGCAGCTCGGACGGCCTACTAGTCGCAGATACGCAGTATTTT. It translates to CASSSDGLLVADTQYF.

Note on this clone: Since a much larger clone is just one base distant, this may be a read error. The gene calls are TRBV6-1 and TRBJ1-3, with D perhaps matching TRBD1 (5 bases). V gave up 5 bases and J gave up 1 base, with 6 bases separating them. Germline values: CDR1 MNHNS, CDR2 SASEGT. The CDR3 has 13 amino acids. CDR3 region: CASSQGSGNTIYF. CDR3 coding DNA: TGTGCCAGCAGTCAGGGATCTGGAAACACCATATATTTT.

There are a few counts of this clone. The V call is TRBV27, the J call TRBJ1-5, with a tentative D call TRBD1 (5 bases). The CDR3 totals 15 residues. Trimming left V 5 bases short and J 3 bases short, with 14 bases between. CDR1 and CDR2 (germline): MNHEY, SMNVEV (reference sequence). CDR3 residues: CASSTIQGVNQPQHF. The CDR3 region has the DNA TGTGCCAGCAGTACAATCCAAGGGGTCAATCAGCCCCAGCATTTT.

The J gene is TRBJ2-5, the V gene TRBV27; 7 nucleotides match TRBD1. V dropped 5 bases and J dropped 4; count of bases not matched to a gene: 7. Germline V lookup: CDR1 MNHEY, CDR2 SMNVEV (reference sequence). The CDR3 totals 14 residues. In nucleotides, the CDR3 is TGTGCCAGCAGTCTCGACAACAGGGGAGAGACCCAGTACTTC. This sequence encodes CASSLDNRGETQYF.

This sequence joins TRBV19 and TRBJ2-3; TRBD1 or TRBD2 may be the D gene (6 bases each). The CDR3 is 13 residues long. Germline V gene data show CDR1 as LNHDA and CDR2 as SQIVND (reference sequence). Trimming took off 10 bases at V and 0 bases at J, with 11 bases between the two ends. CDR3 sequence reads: CATKGGSTDTQYF. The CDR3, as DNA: TGTGCCACCAAGGGGGGAAGCACAGATACGCAGTATTTT. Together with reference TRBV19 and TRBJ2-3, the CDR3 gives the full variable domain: DGGITQSPKYLFRKEGQNVTLSCEQNLNHDAMYWYRQDPGQGLRLIYYSQIVNDFQKGDIAEGYSVSREKKESFPLTVTSAQKNPTAFYLCATKGGSTDTQYFGPGTRLTVL.

The CDR3: CASSRSGQQETQYF. The CDR3 DNA sequence: TGCGCCAGCAGCCGCTCAGGTCAACAAGAGACCCAGTACTTC. This chain joins TRBV4-1 and TRBJ2-5; D uncertain. CDR3 length equals 14 residues. The germline CDR1 and CDR2 sequences are MGHRA and YSYEKL. Trimming stripped 4 bases from V and 2 bases from J, with 11 bases between.

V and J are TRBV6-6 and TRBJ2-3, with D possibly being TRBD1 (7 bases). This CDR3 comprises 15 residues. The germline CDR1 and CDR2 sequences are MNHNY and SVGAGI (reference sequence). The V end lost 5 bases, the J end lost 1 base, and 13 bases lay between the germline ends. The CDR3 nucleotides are TGTGCCAGCAGTCGAACAGGGGAGGGCACAGATACGCAGTATTTT. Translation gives CASSRTGEGTDTQYF.

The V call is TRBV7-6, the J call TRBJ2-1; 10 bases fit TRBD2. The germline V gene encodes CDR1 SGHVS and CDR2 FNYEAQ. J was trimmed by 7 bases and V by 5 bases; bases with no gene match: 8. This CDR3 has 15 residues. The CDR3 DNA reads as TGTGCCAGCAGCCCTCTAGCGGGAGTAATAAATGAGCAGTTCTTC. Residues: CASSPLAGVINEQFF.

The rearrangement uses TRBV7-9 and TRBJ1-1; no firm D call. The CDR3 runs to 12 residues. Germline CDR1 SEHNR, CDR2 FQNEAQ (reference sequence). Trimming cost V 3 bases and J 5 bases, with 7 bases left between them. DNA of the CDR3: TGTGCCAGCAGCTTGCGCGGAACTGAAGCTTTCTTT. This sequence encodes CASSLRGTEAFF.

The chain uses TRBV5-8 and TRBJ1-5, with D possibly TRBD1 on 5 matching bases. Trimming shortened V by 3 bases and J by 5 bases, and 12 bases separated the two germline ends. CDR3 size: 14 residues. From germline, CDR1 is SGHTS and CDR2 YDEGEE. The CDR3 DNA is TGTGCCAGCAGCTCTACCGGGACCGATCAGCCCCAGCATTTT. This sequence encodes CASSSTGTDQPQHF.